Below, 6 T cell receptor beta chains from the same sample are listed, as sequenced in a study of T cells after posttransplantation cyclophosphamide. A marrow graft followed busulfan-fludarabine conditioning, with cyclophosphamide on days +3 and +4. TCRdb keeps only in-frame clones here, not all; method: immunoSEQ multiplex PCR. The table records some 45,000 clones, 90% of them present only once. The sample consisted of PBMCs, taken roughly 60 days after allogeneic stem cell transplant with posttransplant cyclophosphamide. The receptors here all came from a male patient aged 55 to 69 who received an allogeneic stem cell transplant from a related donor and was CMV-positive. Among the T cells, some may be from the graft donor.

The V gene is TRBV27, the J gene TRBJ1-6; possibly TRBD1 for D (6 bases). The germline V and J ends were trimmed by 3 bases and 7 bases, with 19 bases remaining between them. Germline V gene sequence: CDR1 MNHEY, CDR2 SMNVEV (reference sequence). The CDR3 loop spans 17 amino acids. The CDR3 sequence is CASSLGGGRAENSPLHF. DNA of the CDR3: TGTGCCAGCAGTTTGGGAGGGGGGAGGGCTGAGAATTCACCCCTCCACTTT.

The chain recombines TRBV9 with TRBJ1-1; possibly TRBD1 for D (6 bases). From germline, CDR1 is SGDLS and CDR2 YYNGEE. V shed 2 bases and J shed 4 bases, with 15 bases lying between them. The CDR3 extends over 15 amino acids. CDR3 region: CASSVTGLEGTEAFF. The CDR3 nucleotides read TGTGCCAGCAGCGTTACAGGGCTAGAAGGCACTGAAGCTTTCTTT.

The rearrangement links TRBV5-6 to TRBJ1-6, with TRBD1 identical over 7 bases. The CDR3 is 14 residues long. Germline CDR1 is SGHDT and CDR2 is YYEEEE. Trimming removed 4 bases from V and 7 bases from J; junction bases left unmatched: 5. The CDR3 loop is CASSGDSVNSPLHF. The CDR3 DNA reads TGTGCCAGCAGCGGGGACAGCGTCAATTCACCCCTCCACTTT. The full variable domain, rest sourced from reference TRBV5-6 and TRBJ1-6, is DAGVTQSPTHLIKTRGQQVTLRCSPKSGHDTVSWYQQALGQGPQFIFQYYEEEERQRGNFPDRFSGHQFPNYSSELNVNALLLGDSALYLCASSGDSVNSPLHFGNGTRLTVT.

V and J are TRBV28 and TRBJ2-5; D call uncertain. TRBJ2-7 explains the end of the DNA better; the J call may be wrong. The length of the CDR3 is 14 residues. CDR1 and CDR2 (germline): MDHEN, SYDVKM. CDR3 region: CASSPAVGSTEQYF. The CDR3 nucleotides read TGTGCCAGCAGTCCCGCAGTGGGCTCGACCGAGCAGTACTTC.

The genes are TRBV7-2 and TRBJ1-1; D is undetermined. The CDR3 sequence is 12 residues long. Germline loops: CDR1 SGHTA, CDR2 FQGNSA. Trimming took off 1 base at V and 4 bases at J, with 4 bases between the two ends. Here the CDR3 DNA reads TGTGCCAGCAGCTTAGTCAGCACTGAAGCTTTCTTT. Protein product: CASSLVSTEAFF. Supplemented by reference TRBV7-2 and TRBJ1-1, the full variable domain reads GAGVSQSPSNKVTEKGKDVELRCDPISGHTALYWYRQSLGQGLEFLIYFQGNSAPDKSGLPSDRFSAERTGGSVSTLTIQRTQQEDSAVYLCASSLVSTEAFFGQGTRLTVV.

This clone showed up just once. The chain has TRBV10-2 and TRBJ2-3; 10 nucleotides line up with TRBD1. J lost 5 bases, V lost 7 bases, and 18 bases had no gene match. The CDR3 covers 18 residues. The germline V gene has CDR1 WSHSY and CDR2 SAAADI. Here the CDR3 DNA reads TGCGCCAGCACCGGCAATGCACCGGGACAGGGGCTGAGAGATACGCAGTATTTT. Amino acid sequence: CASTGNAPGQGLRDTQYF.